This TCR beta chain was profiled in a study of shared clonotypes between healthy human individuals. Overall study: Each donor contributed plates that comprised three CD4 naive, three CD4 memory, two CD8 naive and one CD8 memory.

Trimming shortened V by 6 bases and J by 7 bases, and 9 bases separated the two germline ends. The CDR3 is 12 residues long. Germline V gene lookup returns CDR1 LNHDA and CDR2 SQIVND (reference sequence). The study ran the assay at deep level. TCRdb keeps only in-frame clones here, not all; method: immunoSEQ multiplex PCR. The sample records roughly 2.6 million clones, just over 90% being singletons. This TCR derives from a man aged 18-30 years in good health. This chain uses TRBV19 with TRBJ1-4, with D maybe TRBD1 (5 bases). Material: naive CD4+ T cells sorted from blood. Subset given: CD45RA+ positively selected. Here the CDR3 DNA reads TGTGCCAGTAGCGTTCAGGGTGAAAAACTGTTTTTT. Translation gives CASSVQGEKLFF.